This is a list of T cell receptor beta chains from one sample in a study of T cell changes during pregnancy in multiple sclerosis. Sequencing was performed with immunoSEQ multiplex PCR; in TCRdb, only in-frame clones are kept and a portion is missing. This sample has over 60,000 clones, with roughly 93% found just once. The source material was peripheral blood, sampled in the first trimester of pregnancy. The receptors were gathered from a female donor with multiple sclerosis, enrolled in a pregnancy study. CDR3s include the opening cysteine and the closing phenylalanine or tryptophan. D genes are given only for firm matches. Clone size is given for some rows only: seen once, a few or many times, or a class if the clone is expanded.

>TRBV2|-|14|TRBJ2-3|-
TGTGCCGGCGGGGCAGGGGGTAGTCGCGATACGCAGTATTTT
CAGGAGGSRDTQYF
>TRBV27|-|14|TRBJ2-3|TRBD1
TGTGCCAGCAGTTTAGGGACAGTCACAGATACGCAGTATTTT
CASSLGTVTDTQYF
>TRBV6-5|-|16|TRBJ2-3|TRBD2
TGTGCCAGCAGTTACTCGCTAGCGGGAATCACAGATACGCAGTATTTT
CASSYSLAGITDTQYF
>TRBV7-9|-|14|TRBJ2-5|-
TGTGCCAGCAGCTCGCAGACAGTCCAAGAGACCCAGTACTTC
CASSSQTVQETQYF
>TRBV2|-|13|TRBJ2-7|-
TGTGCCAGCAGCCTCGGTGCCTCCTACGAGCAGTACTTC
CASSLGASYEQYF
>TRBV27|-|15|TRBJ2-1|TRBD2
TGTGCCAGCAGTTTTCGGACTAGCGATTACAATGAGCAGTTCTTC
CASSFRTSDYNEQFF
>TRBV28|-|13|TRBJ2-5|TRBD2
TGTGCCAGCAGAACGGGAGGGCCGGGGGACCAGTACTTC
CASRTGGPGDQYF
>TRBV5-8|-|15|TRBJ1-5|-
TGTGCCAGCAGCCTCGGAGGATATAGCAATCAGCCCCAGCATTTT
CASSLGGYSNQPQHF
>TRBV27|-|16|TRBJ1-3|TRBD1
TGTGCCAGCAGCTCACAGGGGTTCGGCTCTGGAAACACCATATATTTT
CASSSQGFGSGNTIYF
>TRBV7-9|once|17|TRBJ1-5|TRBD1
TGTGCCAGCAGCCACGCCGGGACAGGGGGCGGCAATCAGCCCCAGCATTTT
CASSHAGTGGGNQPQHF
>TRBV5-5|-|15|TRBJ2-3|-
TGTGCCAGCAGCAGACTACAGGGTTTCACAGATACGCAGTATTTT
CASSRLQGFTDTQYF
>TRBV27|-|15|TRBJ2-2|TRBD1
TGTGCCAGCAGCTACCTGACAGGGGGAGGCGGGGAGCTGTTTTTT
CASSYLTGGGGELFF
>TRBV30|-|15|TRBJ2-5|-
TGTGCCTGGACTAATCTGGGGGCAGGGAAAGAGACCCAGTACTTC
CAWTNLGAGKETQYF
>TRBV10-3|-|11|TRBJ1-2|-
TGTGCCATCTCATCAGGGAACGGCTACACCTTC
CAISSGNGYTF
>TRBV11-2|-|18|TRBJ1-1|TRBD1
TGTGCCAGCAGCTTAGGGTACCGGGACAGGGGCACTGGGGACGAAGCTTTCTTT
CASSLGYRDRGTGDEAFF
>TRBV7-2|-|15|TRBJ2-3|-
TGTGCCAGCAGCTTAGTCCGGGGTAACACAGATACGCAGTATTTT
CASSLVRGNTDTQYF
>TRBV6-5|-|14|TRBJ2-7|-
TGTGCCAGCAGCCGGACAGCCCTAACCTACGAGCAGTACTTC
CASSRTALTYEQYF
>TRBV7-9|-|16|TRBJ1-2|TRBD1
TGTGCCAGCAGCTTAGGGGGCGGACAGGGGGCCTATGGCTACACCTTC
CASSLGGGQGAYGYTF
>TRBV19|-|14|TRBJ2-7|TRBD1
TGTGCCAGTAGTATAAGGACAGGCCCTTCCGGGCAGTACTTC
CASSIRTGPSGQYF
>TRBV19|-|15|TRBJ1-4|-
TGTGCCAGTAGTATGTTGGGCGGGAGGGATGAAAAACTGTTTTTT
CASSMLGGRDEKLFF
>TRBV29-1|once|14|TRBJ2-6|-
TGCAGCGTCGGTCCTCGGTCTGGGGCCAACGTCCTGACTTTC
CSVGPRSGANVLTF
>TRBV4-3|-|15|TRBJ2-2|-
TGCGCCAGCAGCCAATTTCAGGGTACGGCCGGGGAGCTGTTTTTT
CASSQFQGTAGELFF
>TRBV2|few|12|TRBJ1-3|-
TGTGCCAGCAGCAGAGGGGGAAACACCATATATTTT
CASSRGGNTIYF
>TRBV6-1|-|14|TRBJ2-7|TRBD1
TGTGCCAGCAGGACAGGGGCTTTCACCTACGAGCAGTACTTC
CASRTGAFTYEQYF
>TRBV11-2|-|15|TRBJ2-1|TRBD1
TGTGCCAGCAGCCTCGGGACAGGGGAGACGAATGAGCAGTTCTTC
CASSLGTGETNEQFF
>TRBV7-2|once|14|TRBJ2-7|-
TGTGCCAGCAGCTTAGGTCCCAGGGCGTACGAGCAGTACTTC
CASSLGPRAYEQYF
>TRBV7-2|-|14|TRBJ2-5|-
TGTGCCAGCAGCCCCCGGAGCGGAGAGGGGACCCAGTACTTC
CASSPRSGEGTQYF
>TRBV4-3|-|16|TRBJ1-4|-
TGCGCCAGCAGCCAAGAAGGAGGAACGGCCCGCGAAAAACTGTTTTTT
CASSQEGGTAREKLFF
>TRBV5-1|-|14|TRBJ2-7|TRBD2
TGCGCCAGCAGCTTTAGCGGGGGGGCTTACGAGCAGTACTTC
CASSFSGGAYEQYF
>TRBV30|few|12|TRBJ1-1|TRBD1
TGTGCCCACCGGGACAGGAACACTGAAGCTTTCTTT
CAHRDRNTEAFF
>TRBV6-4|-|14|TRBJ2-3|TRBD2
TGTGCCAGCAGTGACTGGGGGGGAACAGATACGCAGTATTTT
CASSDWGGTDTQYF
>TRBV15|-|16|TRBJ2-3|TRBD1
TGTGCCACCAGCAGATATAAGACAGGGCCAGGGGATACGCAGTATTTT
CATSRYKTGPGDTQYF
>TRBV2|-|15|TRBJ2-7|-
TGTGCCAGCGGTAGGGGGGGGCCCCTCTCCTACGAGCAGTACTTC
CASGRGGPLSYEQYF
>TRBV9|-|16|TRBJ1-1|TRBD1
TGTGCCAGCAGCGTAGCACAGGGGGCGTTAAACACTGAAGCTTTCTTT
CASSVAQGALNTEAFF
>TRBV2|-|13|TRBJ2-7|-
TGTGCCAGCAGTGCTGGGAGGAACTACGAGCAGTACTTC
CASSAGRNYEQYF
>TRBV18|few|14|TRBJ1-1|-
TGTGCCAGCTCACCCGGACAGAGGGGCACTGAAGCTTTCTTT
CASSPGQRGTEAFF
>TRBV27|-|16|TRBJ2-3|-
TGTGCCAGCAGTTTAGCCGAGAGAGTTGTCACAGATACGCAGTATTTT
CASSLAERVVTDTQYF
>TRBV12-5|-|14|TRBJ2-5|-
TGTGCTAGTGGTTCCCCGGGGGGCCGGGAGACCCAGTACTTC
CASGSPGGRETQYF
>TRBV19|-|15|TRBJ1-2|TRBD1
TGTGCCAGTACCGCACAGGGGAGAGTGAACTATGGCTACACCTTC
CASTAQGRVNYGYTF
>TRBV6-6|-|13|TRBJ2-7|-
TGTGCCAGCAGCCAGGACAGCTACTACGAGCAGTACTTC
CASSQDSYYEQYF
>TRBV7-3|-|16|TRBJ2-2|TRBD2
TGTGCCAGCAGCTTGCGGGGGACTATAACGGCGGGGGAGCTGTTTTTT
CASSLRGTITAGELFF
>TRBV7-8|-|18|TRBJ1-5|-
TGTGCCAGCAGCCCAGGTTTGGGACAAACTCTACTCAATCAGCCCCAGCATTTT
CASSPGLGQTLLNQPQHF
>TRBV9|once|14|TRBJ1-2|-
TGTGCCAGCAGCGTAGGAACAGGAACCTATGGCTACACCTTC
CASSVGTGTYGYTF
>TRBV10-3|-|15|TRBJ2-3|-
TGTGCCATCAGGAGGGAGGCGGGGGCTACAGATACGCAGTATTTT
CAIRREAGATDTQYF
>TRBV7-9|-|16|TRBJ2-2|TRBD2
TGTGCCAGCAACACCCGGAGACTAGCAAACACCGGGGAGCTGTTTTTT
CASNTRRLANTGELFF
>TRBV30|-|11|TRBJ1-2|-
TGTGCCTGGAGTGTAACAGACGGCTACACCTTC
CAWSVTDGYTF
>TRBV7-2|-|13|TRBJ2-5|-
TGTGCCAGCAGCTTCTGGGGCAAAGAGACCCAGTACTTC
CASSFWGKETQYF
>TRBV18|-|12|TRBJ2-7|-
TGTGCCAGCTCACCTCGGGTCGGCGAGCAGTACTTC
CASSPRVGEQYF